This TCR beta chain emerged from a study of CD8+ T cells in alopecia areata. The sequencing template was cDNA reverse transcribed from extracted RNA. TCRdb keeps only in-frame clones here, not all; method: immunoSEQ multiplex PCR. Here the sample spans 85,000 to 110,000 clones, under 90% being singletons. The germline gives CDR1 SGHRS, CDR2 YFSETQ. The length of the CDR3 is 12 residues. Trimming took off 3 bases at V and 8 bases at J, with 11 bases between the two ends. Documented treatment: oral pan-JAK inhibitor, 5-10 mg twice daily. The V gene is TRBV5-1, the J gene TRBJ1-1; D may be TRBD1 (5 bases). This clonotype was sampled from a human donor with alopecia areata. The source material was CD8+ T cells sorted from blood, sampled around week 31, from a patient treated with tofacitinib. The CDR3 DNA is TGCGCCAGCAGCTCGGCAGGGATCGAAGCTTTCTTT. Its protein is CASSSAGIEAFF.